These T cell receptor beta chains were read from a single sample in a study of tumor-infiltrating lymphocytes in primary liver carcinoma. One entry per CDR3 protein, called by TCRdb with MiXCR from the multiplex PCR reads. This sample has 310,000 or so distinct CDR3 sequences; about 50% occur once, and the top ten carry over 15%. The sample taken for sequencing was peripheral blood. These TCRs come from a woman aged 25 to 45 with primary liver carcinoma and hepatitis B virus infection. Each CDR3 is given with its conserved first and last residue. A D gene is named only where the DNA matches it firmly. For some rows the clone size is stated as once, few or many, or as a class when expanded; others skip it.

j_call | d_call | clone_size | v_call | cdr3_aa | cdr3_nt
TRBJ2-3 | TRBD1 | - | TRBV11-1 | CASSFRDRGAPDTQYF | TGTGCCAGCAGCTTCCGGGACAGGGGGGCCCCAGATACGCAGTATTTT
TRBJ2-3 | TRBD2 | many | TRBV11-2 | CASSGTSADTQYF | TGTGCCAGCAGCGGGACTAGCGCAGATACGCAGTATTTT
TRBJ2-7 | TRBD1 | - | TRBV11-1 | CASSPISGTGSYEQYF | TGTGCCAGCAGCCCCATCTCCGGGACAGGGTCCTACGAGCAGTACTTT
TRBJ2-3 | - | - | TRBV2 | CVSSDRSRTDTQYF | TGTGTCAGCAGTGATCGCAGTCGCACAGATACGCAGTATTTT
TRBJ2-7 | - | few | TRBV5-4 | CASSLESQGQYF | TGTGCCAGCAGCTTGGAGTCTCAGGGGCAGTACTTC
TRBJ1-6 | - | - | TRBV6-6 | CASSMGHYNSPLHF | TGTGCCAGCAGTATGGGACATTATAATTCACCCCTCCACTTT
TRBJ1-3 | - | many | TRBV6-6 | CASSYSTNSAGNTIYF | TGTGCCAGCAGTTACTCGACCAACAGCGCTGGAAACACCATATATTTT
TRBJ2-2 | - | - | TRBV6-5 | CASSIDSGTGELFF | TGTGCCAGCAGTATAGATAGCGGCACCGGGGAGCTGTTTTTT
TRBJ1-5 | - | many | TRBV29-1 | CSVGGVGANQPQHF | TGCAGCGTTGGTGGGGTGGGGGCGAATCAGCCCCAGCATTTT
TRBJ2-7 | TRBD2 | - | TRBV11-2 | CASSLGAGEMGEQHF | TGTGCCAGCAGCTTAGGGGCGGGAGAGATGGGCGAGCAGCACTTC
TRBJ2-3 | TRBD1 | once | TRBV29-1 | CSVEDRTGGYTDTQHF | TGCAGCGTTGAAGATAGGACAGGGGGCTACACAGATACGCAGCATTTC
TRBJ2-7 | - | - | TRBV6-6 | CASSYSRNPGRDEQYF | TGTGCCAGCAGTTACTCGCGTAACCCAGGGAGAGACGAGCAGTACTTC
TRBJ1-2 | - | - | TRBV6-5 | CASTDNKNYGYTF | TGTGCCAGCACTGATAACAAGAACTATGGCTACACCTTC
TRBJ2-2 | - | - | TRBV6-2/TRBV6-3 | CVSSYSYRVGTGELFF | TGTGTCAGCAGTTACTCCTACAGGGTTGGCACCGGGGAGCTGTTTTTT
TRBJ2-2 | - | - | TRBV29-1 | CSVSQTNTRELFF | TGCAGCGTCTCGCAAACGAACACCAGGGAGCTGTTTTTT
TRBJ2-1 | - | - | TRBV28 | CASQEGGKPNEQFF | TGTGCCAGCCAGGAGGGGGGAAAGCCAAATGAGCAGTTCTTC